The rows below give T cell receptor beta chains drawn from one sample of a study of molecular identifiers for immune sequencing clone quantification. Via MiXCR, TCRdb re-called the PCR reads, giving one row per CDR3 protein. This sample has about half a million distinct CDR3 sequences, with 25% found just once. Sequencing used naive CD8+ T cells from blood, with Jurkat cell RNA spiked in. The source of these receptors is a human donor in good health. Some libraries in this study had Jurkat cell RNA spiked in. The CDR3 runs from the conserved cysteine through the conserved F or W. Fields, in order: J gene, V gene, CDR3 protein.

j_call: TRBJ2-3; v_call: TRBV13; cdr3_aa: CASSSGTGTGNTQYF
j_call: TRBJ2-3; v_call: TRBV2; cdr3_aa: CASSERAGGPVDTQYF
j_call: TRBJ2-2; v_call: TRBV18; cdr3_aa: CASSPTAGVPGELFF
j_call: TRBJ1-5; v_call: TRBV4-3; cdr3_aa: CASSPGAGYNQPQHF
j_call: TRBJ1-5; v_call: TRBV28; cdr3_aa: CASRELSSNQPQHF
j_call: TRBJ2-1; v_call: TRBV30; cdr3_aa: CAWSTGTSSYYNEQFF
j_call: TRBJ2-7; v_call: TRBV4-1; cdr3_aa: CASSQDLRDSYEQYF
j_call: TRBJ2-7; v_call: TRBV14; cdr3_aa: CASSQGTGGAKYYF
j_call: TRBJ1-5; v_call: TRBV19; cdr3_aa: CASSIWGTNQPQHF
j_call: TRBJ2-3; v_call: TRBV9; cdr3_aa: CASSEHGGTDTQYF
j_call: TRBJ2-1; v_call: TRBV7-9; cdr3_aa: CAEAGRGNEQFF
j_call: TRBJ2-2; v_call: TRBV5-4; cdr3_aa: CASSLVTGGPSGELFF
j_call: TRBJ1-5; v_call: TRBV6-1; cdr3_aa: CASDPGGAGYSQPQHF
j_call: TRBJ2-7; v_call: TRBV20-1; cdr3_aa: CSRGRQDPDEQYF